A selection of T cell receptor beta chains follows, all from one sample in a study of shared clonotypes between healthy human individuals. Method: immunoSEQ multiplex PCR; TCRdb's copy keeps in-frame clones and lacks some. The data hold 600,000 to 750,000 clones, with about two thirds observed a single time. The sample consisted of memory CD4+ T cells sorted from blood. These receptors originate from a woman aged 30 to 39 in good health. Each CDR3 is given with its conserved first and last residue. D genes are given only for firm matches. The size field is filled for only some rows; it gives once, few, many or a size class.

size,V,D,J,DNA,CDR3
NA,TRBV27,NA,TRBJ2-7,TGTGCCAGCAGTGCCTCCGGGACGCCCCCCTACGAGCAGTACTTC,CASSASGTPPYEQYF
once,TRBV28,TRBD1,TRBJ2-7,TGTGCCAGCAGTCCCCGGACAGGGCACACCTACGAGCAGTACTTC,CASSPRTGHTYEQYF
NA,TRBV9,TRBD1,TRBJ1-5,TGTGCCAGCAGCGCAGACAGGGGGAATCAGCCCCAGCATTTT,CASSADRGNQPQHF
NA,TRBV9,TRBD2,TRBJ2-1,TGTGCCAGCAGCGTAGCTACGAGCGGGAGAGGCGATGAGCAGTTCTTC,CASSVATSGRGDEQFF
NA,TRBV2,TRBD2,TRBJ2-3,TGTGCCAGCTTGCGACTAGCGGGATCAGATACGCAGTATTTT,CASLRLAGSDTQYF
once,TRBV7-9,NA,TRBJ2-5,TGTGCCAGCAGCTTGAAACAGGGTGTACGCCAAGAGACCCAGTACTTC,CASSLKQGVRQETQYF
NA,TRBV5-4,TRBD2,TRBJ2-3,TGTGCCAGCAGCTCGGGACTAGCGGGAGTGGGTACGCAGTATTTT,CASSSGLAGVGTQYF
once,TRBV28,NA,TRBJ1-1,TGTGCCAGCAGTTTAAATCACGGGGACACTGAAGCTTTCTTT,CASSLNHGDTEAFF
many,TRBV6-5,TRBD2,TRBJ2-3,TGTGCCAGCCGCATAGCGGGGGTCCCAGATACGCAGTATTTT,CASRIAGVPDTQYF
once,TRBV5-4,NA,TRBJ1-2,TGTGCCAGCAGCTCCTACAGGGTCAACTATGGCTACACCTTC,CASSSYRVNYGYTF
NA,TRBV5-1,TRBD2,TRBJ2-3,TGCGCCAGCAGCTCCGGACTAGCGGAATCCACAGATACGCAGTATTTT,CASSSGLAESTDTQYF
NA,TRBV27,TRBD2,TRBJ2-3,TGTGCCAGCAGTTCAGCAGCGGGGGGACCCGATACGCAGTATTTT,CASSSAAGGPDTQYF
few,TRBV6-4,NA,TRBJ2-7,TGTGCCAGCAGTGACTCCCGACTAGTGGGGGTCTACGAGCAGTACTTC,CASSDSRLVGVYEQYF